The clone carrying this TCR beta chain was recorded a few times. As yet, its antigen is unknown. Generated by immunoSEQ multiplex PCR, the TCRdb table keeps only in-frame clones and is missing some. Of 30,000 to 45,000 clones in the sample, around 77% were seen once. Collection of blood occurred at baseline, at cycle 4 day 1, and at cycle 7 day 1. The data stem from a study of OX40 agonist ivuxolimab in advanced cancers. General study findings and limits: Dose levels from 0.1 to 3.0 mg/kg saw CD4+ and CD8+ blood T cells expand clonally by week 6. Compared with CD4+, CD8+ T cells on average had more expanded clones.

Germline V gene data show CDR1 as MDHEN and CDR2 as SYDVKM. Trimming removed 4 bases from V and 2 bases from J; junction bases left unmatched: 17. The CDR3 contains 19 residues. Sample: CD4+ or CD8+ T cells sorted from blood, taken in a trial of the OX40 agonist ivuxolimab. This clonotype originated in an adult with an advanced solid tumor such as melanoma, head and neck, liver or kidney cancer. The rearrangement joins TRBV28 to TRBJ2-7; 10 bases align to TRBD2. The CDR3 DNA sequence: TGTGCCAGCAGTTCTACAGGGATACTAGCGGGGCCCCGAACCTACGAGCAGTACTTC. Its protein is CASSSTGILAGPRTYEQYF.